This T cell receptor (beta chain) is from a study of T-cell reconstitution after alpha-beta-depleted transplantation in children. Study-wide results and limits: It was newly produced T cells that mostly accounted for T-cell counts and diversity one year after transplant. There were some patients whose high TCRbeta diversity at day 60 came from surviving recipient T cells and thymic progenitors.

TCRbeta library preparation incorporated unique molecular identifiers. From the PCR reads, TCRdb called clonotypes with MiXCR, one entry per CDR3 protein. This sample has roughly 45,000 distinct CDR3 sequences; approximately 9.2% occur once, and the top ten carry roughly 29%. To note about this clonotype: Its antigen remains unidentified.

The CDR3 consists of 14 residues. V lost 2 bases and J lost 1, with 8 bases in between. From germline, CDR1 is SGHDN and CDR2 FVKESK. The TCR comes from a male patient aged 2-15 years who had a stem cell transplant for chronic granulomatous disease, so the T cells may come from the graft donor. This sample comprised PBMCs, mostly from graft donor cells, obtained 60 days after TCRalphabeta/CD19-depleted stem cell transplant. The V call is TRBV14, the J call TRBJ2-5; D unclear. The chain's CDR3 is CASSQNRAQETQYF. Here the CDR3 DNA reads TGTGCCAGCAGCCAAAACCGGGCCCAAGAGACCCAGTACTTC.